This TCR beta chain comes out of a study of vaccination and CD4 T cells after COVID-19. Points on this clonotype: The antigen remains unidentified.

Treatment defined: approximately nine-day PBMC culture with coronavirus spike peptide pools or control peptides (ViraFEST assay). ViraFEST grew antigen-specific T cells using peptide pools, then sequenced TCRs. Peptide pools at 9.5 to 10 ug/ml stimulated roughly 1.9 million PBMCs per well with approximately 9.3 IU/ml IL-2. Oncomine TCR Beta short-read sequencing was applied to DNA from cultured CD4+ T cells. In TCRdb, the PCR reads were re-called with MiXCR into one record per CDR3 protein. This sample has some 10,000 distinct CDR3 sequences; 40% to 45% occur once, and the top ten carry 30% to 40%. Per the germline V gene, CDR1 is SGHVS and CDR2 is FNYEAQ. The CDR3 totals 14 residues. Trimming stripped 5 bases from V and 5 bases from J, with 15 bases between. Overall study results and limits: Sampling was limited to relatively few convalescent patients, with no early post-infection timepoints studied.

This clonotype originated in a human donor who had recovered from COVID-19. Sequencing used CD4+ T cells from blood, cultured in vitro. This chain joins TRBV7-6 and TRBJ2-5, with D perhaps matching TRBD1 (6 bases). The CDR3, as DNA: TGTGCCAGCAGCGCCCTACAGGGCAGGGAGACCCAGTACTTC. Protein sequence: CASSALQGRETQYF.